The subject of this entry is one T cell receptor (beta chain). In the source study's methods: Amplification with reference gene primers provided the estimates of nucleated cell counts. Clones were sequenced by immunoSEQ multiplex PCR, and TCRdb holds only the in-frame ones, with some missing. V and J calls and clone size follow that table, whereas D and trimming were derived from the DNA. Of roughly 90,000 clones in the sample, just under 85% were seen once. The sample belongs to a study of blood T cell repertoires in COVID-19. Study-wide context: Material from acute and convalescent COVID-19 was sourced from the United States, Italy and Spain. PBMCs, B-cell-depleted T cells, or T cells were the source of the cDNA or gDNA that made up the material.

CDR1 is MNHNS, CDR2 SASEGT, per germline. The CDR3 extends over 16 amino acids. The trim removed 0 bases at V and 4 bases at J, leaving 3 bases unmatched. Sequenced sample: peripheral blood. The genes are TRBV6-1 and TRBJ1-5, with 10 bases matching TRBD1. The origin of this receptor is a man between 45 and 60 years old with acute or convalescent COVID-19. CDR3 residues: CASSEALGQGNQPQHF. In DNA form, the CDR3 reads TGTGCCAGCAGTGAAGCCTTGGGACAGGGGAATCAGCCCCAGCATTTT.